This TCR beta chain came from a study of blood T cell repertoires in COVID-19. Generated by immunoSEQ multiplex PCR, the TCRdb table keeps only in-frame clones and is missing some. Of under 300,000 clones in the sample, about 90% were seen once. The sequencing input was PBMCs or T cells enriched from blood (not recorded which). This clonotype was sampled from a woman younger than 35 who had recovered from COVID-19.

The CDR3 reads CASSPEGPSPLHF. CDR3 coding DNA: TGTGCCAGCAGTCCAGAGGGTCCATCACCCCTCCACTTT. The chain joins TRBV2 to TRBJ1-6; D is unresolved. The germline gives CDR1 SNHLY, CDR2 FYNNEI. The CDR3 length is 13 residues. V lost 5 bases, J lost 10 bases, and 12 bases lay in between.